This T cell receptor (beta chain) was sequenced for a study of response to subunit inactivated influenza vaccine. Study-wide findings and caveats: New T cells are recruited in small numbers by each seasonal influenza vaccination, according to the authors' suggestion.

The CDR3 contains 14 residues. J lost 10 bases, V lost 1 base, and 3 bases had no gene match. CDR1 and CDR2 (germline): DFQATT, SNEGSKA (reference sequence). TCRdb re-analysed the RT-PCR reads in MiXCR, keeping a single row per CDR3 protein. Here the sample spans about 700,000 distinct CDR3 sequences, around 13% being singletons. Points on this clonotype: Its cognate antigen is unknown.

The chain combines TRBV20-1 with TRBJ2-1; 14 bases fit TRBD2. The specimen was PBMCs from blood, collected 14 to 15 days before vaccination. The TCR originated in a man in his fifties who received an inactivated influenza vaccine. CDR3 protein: CSARGGTSGREQFF. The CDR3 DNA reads TGCAGTGCTAGAGGTGGGACTAGCGGGAGAGAGCAGTTCTTC.